A single sample gave rise to the 28 T cell receptor beta chains below, sequenced in a study of OX40 agonist ivuxolimab in advanced cancers. The method was immunoSEQ multiplex PCR; TCRdb's version includes in-frame clones alone and lacks a portion of them. The sample contains tens of thousands of clones, 75% to 90% of which appear only once. The specimen was CD4+ or CD8+ T cells sorted from blood, collected in a trial of the OX40 agonist ivuxolimab. The receptors come from an adult with an advanced solid tumor such as melanoma, head and neck, liver or kidney cancer.

V gene TRBV12-5 combines with J gene TRBJ2-2, with D perhaps matching TRBD1 (7 bases). V lost 7 bases to trimming and J lost 6 bases, with 15 bases between them. The germline V gene has CDR1 LGHNT and CDR2 FRNRAP. The CDR3 is 14 residues long. In DNA, the CDR3 is TGTGCTAGTGCTCTAGGAGGGGGCTCCGGGGAGCTGTTTTTT. This sequence encodes CASALGGGSGELFF.

The chain couples TRBV10-3 to TRBJ2-1; 13 nucleotides align to TRBD2. The CDR3 spans 16 residues. The germline gives CDR1 ENHRY, CDR2 SYGVKD. Trimming at V came to 3 bases and at J to 6 bases, leaving 5 bases not matched to a gene. The CDR3 DNA follows: TGTGCCATCAGTGAATTAGGGACTAGCGGGGCCAATGAGCAGTTCTTC. As protein: CAISELGTSGANEQFF.

This chain connects TRBV18 to TRBJ2-5, with D possibly being TRBD2 (5 bases). Trimming took off 3 bases at V and 1 base at J, with 12 bases between the two ends. Germline V gene lookup returns CDR1 KGHSH and CDR2 LQKENI. The CDR3 is 15 residues long. CDR3 in DNA: TGTGCCAGCTCACCTCCAATGCGGGTCCAAGAGACCCAGTACTTC. Its protein product is CASSPPMRVQETQYF.

The V and J genes are TRBV5-1 and TRBJ2-5; D call uncertain. The CDR3 spans 13 residues. Trimming stripped 2 bases from V and 2 bases from J, with 7 bases between. Germline V gene lookup returns CDR1 SGHRS and CDR2 YFSETQ. In nucleotides, the CDR3 is TGCGCCAGCAGCTTCGCACGTCAAGAGACCCAGTACTTC. Amino acids: CASSFARQETQYF.

This chain uses TRBV10-1 with TRBJ2-5; 9 positions agree with TRBD1. This CDR3 spans 15 amino acids. Germline V CDR1 and CDR2: WNHNN, SYGVQD (reference sequence). After removal of 4 bases from V and 4 bases from J, the junction contained 7 bases not matched to a gene. The CDR3 sequence: CASSGGQGRGETQYF. In nucleotides, the CDR3 is TGCGCCAGCAGTGGGGGACAGGGAAGGGGAGAGACCCAGTACTTC.

This clone has only a few counts. The chain joins TRBV29-1 to TRBJ1-4; unclear D gene. The length of the CDR3 is 17 residues. The V and J ends lost 1 base and 8 bases respectively, with 23 bases between them. Germline V gene data show CDR1 as SQVTM and CDR2 as ANQGSEA. In DNA, the CDR3 is TGCAGCGTTGAAGTAACCTCCGGTGGGCAGGTCGGAGAAAAACTGTTTTTT. Translated: CSVEVTSGGQVGEKLFF.

This chain uses TRBV5-1 with TRBJ1-2, with 12 bases that match TRBD1. The CDR3 is 14 amino acids. The germline V gene encodes CDR1 SGHRS and CDR2 YFSETQ. Losses at the gene ends were 7 bases for V and 7 bases for J; bases not matched to a gene: 8. CDR3 residues: CASQLGTGGFGYTF. The DNA of the CDR3 is TGCGCCAGCCAACTCGGGACAGGGGGCTTTGGCTACACCTTC.

The CDR3 region is CASSPGQGIISYNEQFF. The CDR3 DNA follows: TGCGCCAGCAGCCCCGGACAGGGGATCATCTCCTACAATGAGCAGTTCTTC. The V gene is TRBV5-1, the J gene TRBJ2-1, with 9 bases that match TRBD1. Per germline, CDR1 SGHRS and CDR2 YFSETQ. CDR3 length equals 17 residues. With V trimmed by 4 bases and J by 0 bases, 8 bases remained unmatched.

This chain uses TRBV9 with TRBJ2-1; D is perhaps TRBD1 or TRBD2 (5 bases each). Germline CDR1 reads SGDLS; CDR2 reads YYNGEE. CDR3 length equals 13 residues. V lost 0 bases and J lost 10, with 11 bases in between. The CDR3 spells CASSVGDGTEQFF. In nucleotides, the CDR3 is TGTGCCAGCAGCGTAGGGGACGGCACGGAGCAGTTCTTC.

V usage is TRBV9 and J usage is TRBJ1-5; the D is unclear. CDR3 length equals 13 residues. V was clipped by 2 bases and J by 1 base, with 4 bases between them. Germline V gives CDR1 SGDLS, CDR2 YYNGEE. The CDR3 loop is CASSVRSNQPQHF. The CDR3 nucleotides read TGTGCCAGCAGCGTCCGGAGCAATCAGCCCCAGCATTTT.

This clone showed up just once. The V call is TRBV5-6, the J call TRBJ2-7; 7 positions match TRBD2. Germline CDR1 reads SGHDT; CDR2 reads YYEEEE. This CDR3 is 15 amino acids long. J lost 4 bases, V lost 4 bases, and 11 bases had no gene match. Here the CDR3 DNA reads TGTGCCAGCAGCCGAATGACTAGCTTTTCTTACGAGCAGTACTTC. It codes for CASSRMTSFSYEQYF.

This clone was seen only a few times. V gene TRBV30 combines with J gene TRBJ2-2; weak D call: TRBD1 (5 bases). The CDR3 runs 12 residues. Between the trimmed V and J ends, which lost 6 bases and 4 bases, there was a span of 9 bases. Germline V gives CDR1 GTSNPN, CDR2 SVGIG (reference sequence). The CDR3 sequence: CACQGFTGELFF. The CDR3 DNA reads as TGTGCCTGCCAGGGTTTCACCGGGGAGCTGTTTTTT. Full variable domain (missing parts from reference TRBV30 and TRBJ2-2): SQTIHQWPATLVQPVGSPLSLECTVEGTSNPNLYWYRQAAGRGLQLLFYSVGIGQISSEVPQNLSASRPQDRQFILSSKKLLLSDSGFYLCACQGFTGELFFGEGSRLTVL.

This chain connects TRBV5-8 to TRBJ1-1; D uncertain. In germline, CDR1 is SGHTS, CDR2 YDEGEE. The CDR3 totals 14 residues. V lost 3 bases and J lost 5, with 14 bases in between. CDR3 in amino acids: CASSSPAFRTEAFF. CDR3 nucleotides: TGTGCCAGCAGCTCCCCTGCCTTCAGGACTGAAGCTTTCTTT.

J is TRBJ1-3 and V is TRBV5-8; D unclear. Germline-derived CDR1 and CDR2 are SGHTS and YDEGEE. There are 13 residues in the CDR3. V was shortened by 1 base and J by 0 bases, with 2 bases between the two germline ends. CDR3 DNA sequence: TGTGCCAGCAGCTTGATCTCTGGAAACACCATATATTTT. Amino acid sequence: CASSLISGNTIYF.

The rearrangement uses TRBV4-1 and TRBJ2-2; D is perhaps TRBD1 (6 bases). The V end lost 0 bases, the J end lost 4 bases, and 9 bases lay between the germline ends. This CDR3 is built from 15 residues. CDR1 and CDR2 from the germline V gene are MGHRA and YSYEKL. In DNA, the CDR3 is TGCGCCAGCAGCCAAGAAGGGGGAATCACCGGGGAGCTGTTTTTT. Protein: CASSQEGGITGELFF.

The sample holds a few counts of this clone. V usage is TRBV6-1 and J usage is TRBJ2-7, with D unclear. Trimming pared 2 bases from V and 6 bases from J, leaving 5 bases between. The length of the CDR3 is 11 residues. CDR1 is MNHNS and CDR2 is SASEGT in the germline V gene. For the CDR3, the DNA is TGTGCCAGCAGTGAACCGGGCGAGCAGTACTTC. It yields the protein CASSEPGEQYF.

The rearrangement uses TRBV28 and TRBJ2-5; D is unresolved. The ends were cut back, 4 bases at V and 7 bases at J, with 10 bases in the middle. Germline assignment: CDR1 MDHEN and CDR2 SYDVKM. CDR3 length: 12 residues. The CDR3 region has the DNA TGTGCCAGCAGTTCCCTCGATGGGACCCAGTACTTC. Translated: CASSSLDGTQYF.

The CDR3 here is CSVAGSGVGNEQFF. DNA of the CDR3: TGCAGCGTTGCCGGAAGTGGGGTGGGGAATGAGCAGTTCTTC. The rearrangement uses TRBV29-1 and TRBJ2-1; unclear D gene. The germline V gene encodes CDR1 SQVTM and CDR2 ANQGSEA. This CDR3 comprises 14 residues. V dropped 4 bases and J dropped 7 bases, with 17 bases sitting between them.

A single count supports this clone. This chain connects TRBV27 to TRBJ2-1; TRBD1 matches 8 bases. The V gene's germline CDR1 is MNHEY and CDR2 SMNVEV (reference sequence). The CDR3 has 16 amino acids. Losses at the gene ends were 6 bases for V and 3 bases for J; bases not matched to a gene: 10. CDR3 DNA: TGTGCCAGCAGCTCCAAAGACAGGGGTTACTACAATGAGCAGTTCTTC. Protein product: CASSSKDRGYYNEQFF.

This rearrangement joins TRBV2 to TRBJ2-2; D uncertain. CDR1 and CDR2 (germline): SNHLY, FYNNEI. The CDR3 sequence is 12 residues long. Trimming left V 7 bases short and J 7 bases short, with 10 bases between. CDR3 DNA sequence: TGTGCCAGCACCGACGCGTACGGGGAGCTGTTTTTT. Translation: CASTDAYGELFF.

A few counts support this clone. V is TRBV5-1 and J is TRBJ2-3; no definite D call. In germline, CDR1 is SGHRS, CDR2 YFSETQ. Trimming removed 0 bases at V and 6 bases at J, with 8 bases between. This CDR3 comprises 13 residues. CDR3 protein: CASSLGAPDTQYF. The DNA for the CDR3 is TGCGCCAGCAGCTTGGGGGCCCCGGATACGCAGTATTTT.

The rearrangement links TRBV14 to TRBJ2-7, with 8 nucleotides matching TRBD1. CDR1 is SGHDN and CDR2 is FVKESK in the germline V gene. The CDR3 is 13 amino acids. V was clipped by 1 base and J by 7 bases; unmatched bases: 3. Written as DNA, the CDR3 is TGTGCCAGCAGCCAAGGGACAGGGCGGGAGCAGTACTTC. Residues: CASSQGTGREQYF. Together with reference TRBV14 and TRBJ2-7, the CDR3 gives the full variable domain: EAGVTQFPSHSVIEKGQTVTLRCDPISGHDNLYWYRRVMGKEIKFLLHFVKESKQDESGMPNNRFLAERTGGTYSTLKVQPAELEDSGVYFCASSQGTGREQYFGPGTRLTVT.

The V call is TRBV18, the J call TRBJ2-1; the D gene is possibly TRBD2 (5 bases). V lost 4 bases to trimming and J lost 8 bases, with 12 bases between them. In germline, CDR1 is KGHSH, CDR2 LQKENI. This CDR3 has 13 amino acids. CDR3 sequence (DNA): TGTGCCAGCTCACGGACTTCCACGGATGAGCAGTTCTTC. Its translation: CASSRTSTDEQFF.

To note about this clone: Compared with germline, one end of the junction differs, possibly owing to a read error. This chain connects TRBV12-5 to TRBJ2-7, with 7 bases matching TRBD1. This CDR3 comprises 14 residues. CDR1 and CDR2 from the germline V gene are LGHNT and FRNRAP. CDR3 amino acids: CASGLGTAFYEQYF. CDR3 DNA: TGTGCTAGTGGATTGGGGACAGCTTTCTACGAGCAGTACTTC.

This clone has just a few counts. The rearrangement uses TRBV7-8 and TRBJ2-5, with 7 bases fitting TRBD1. The CDR3 has 15 amino acids. CDR1 SGHVS and CDR2 FQNEAQ come from the germline V gene. V shed 4 bases and J 7 bases; nucleotides not matched to a gene: 12. The CDR3 bases are TGTGCCAGCAGCTCCGGGACAGACTCGAGAGCGACCCAGTACTTC. Its translation is CASSSGTDSRATQYF. The full variable domain, with the rest looked up from reference TRBV7-8 and TRBJ2-5, is GAGVSQSPRYKVAKRGQDVALRCDPISGHVSLFWYQQALGQGPEFLTYFQNEAQLDKSGLPSDRFFAERPEGSVSTLKIQRTQQEDSAVYLCASSSGTDSRATQYFGPGTRLLVL.

The gene calls are TRBV11-2 and TRBJ2-3; no clear D. CDR3 length: 12 residues. V lost 10 bases and J 3 bases, leaving 11 bases between the germline ends. Germline V gene sequence: CDR1 SGHAT, CDR2 FQNNGV. CDR3 protein: CATSQGTDTQYF. For the CDR3, the DNA is TGTGCCACTTCCCAAGGGACAGATACGCAGTATTTT.

This chain's CDR3 is CASSPRIAGTSNEQFF. The CDR3 DNA reads TGTGCCAGCAGCCCCCGGATAGCGGGAACTTCCAATGAGCAGTTCTTC. The J gene is TRBJ2-1, the V gene TRBV7-3; 8 positions match TRBD2. The V gene's germline CDR1 is SGHTA and CDR2 FQGTGA. The CDR3 sequence is 16 residues long. V shed 5 bases, J shed 6 bases, and the junction held 12 bases outside the gene matches.

J is TRBJ2-2 and V is TRBV7-9, with TRBD2 matching 11 bases. The V segment lost 10 bases and the J segment 5 bases; nucleotides outside the gene matches: 18. The length of the CDR3 is 18 residues. Germline V gives CDR1 SEHNR, CDR2 FQNEAQ (reference sequence). CDR3 nucleotides: TGTGCCACTCAGAGTCCGGGACTAGCGGCCCAAGGGACCGGGGAGCTGTTTTTT. This codes for CATQSPGLAAQGTGELFF. The whole variable domain, remainder taken from reference TRBV7-9 and TRBJ2-2, is DTGVSQNPRHKITKRGQNVTFRCDPISEHNRLYWYRQTLGQGPEFLTYFQNEAQLEKSRLLSDRFSAERPKGSFSTLEIQRTEQGDSAMYLCATQSPGLAAQGTGELFFGEGSRLTVL.